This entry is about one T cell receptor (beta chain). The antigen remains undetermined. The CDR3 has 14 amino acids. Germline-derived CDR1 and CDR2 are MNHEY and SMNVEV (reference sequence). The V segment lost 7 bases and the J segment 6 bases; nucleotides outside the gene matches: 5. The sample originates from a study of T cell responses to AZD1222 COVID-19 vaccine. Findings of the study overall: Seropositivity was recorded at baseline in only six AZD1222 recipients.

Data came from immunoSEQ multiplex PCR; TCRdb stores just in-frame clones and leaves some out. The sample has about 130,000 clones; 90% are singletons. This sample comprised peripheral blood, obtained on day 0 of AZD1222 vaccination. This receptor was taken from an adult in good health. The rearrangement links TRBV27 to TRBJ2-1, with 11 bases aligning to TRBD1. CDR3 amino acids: CASTSGTGGNEQFF. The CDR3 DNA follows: TGTGCCAGCACCTCTGGGACAGGGGGCAATGAGCAGTTCTTC.